This T cell receptor beta chain stems from a study of blood T cells in healthy people across ages. Between the trimmed V and J ends, which lost 7 bases and 5 bases, there was a span of 18 bases. The CDR3 has 15 residues. Germline V gives CDR1 MNHNY, CDR2 SVGAGI (reference sequence). Using a J-beta primer mix together with a sample-barcoded 5' primer, a second PCR was run for about 7 to 12 cycles. Every cDNA was tagged by a template-switch adaptor with 12 random nucleotides. Every sample gave at least 3 million paired-end reads containing CDR3. Each CDR3 protein gets one entry after TCRdb re-called the 5' RACE reads with MiXCR. The sample comprises 1,300,000 or so distinct CDR3 sequences, 59% of which are singletons, and over 5.5% rests with the top ten. Healthy Russian Caucasian donors spanned ages about 6 to 100 years. Every sample gave at least 5.5 micrograms of total RNA when it was extracted.

The sequence was collected from a man between 18 and 35 years old in good health. The chain carries TRBV6-6 and TRBJ2-1, with TRBD1 as a possible D gene (6 bases). The sequenced sample consisted of blood. CDR3: CASKPVGQGNNEQFF. DNA of the CDR3: TGTGCCAGCAAACCCGTGGGACAAGGCAACAATGAGCAGTTCTTC.